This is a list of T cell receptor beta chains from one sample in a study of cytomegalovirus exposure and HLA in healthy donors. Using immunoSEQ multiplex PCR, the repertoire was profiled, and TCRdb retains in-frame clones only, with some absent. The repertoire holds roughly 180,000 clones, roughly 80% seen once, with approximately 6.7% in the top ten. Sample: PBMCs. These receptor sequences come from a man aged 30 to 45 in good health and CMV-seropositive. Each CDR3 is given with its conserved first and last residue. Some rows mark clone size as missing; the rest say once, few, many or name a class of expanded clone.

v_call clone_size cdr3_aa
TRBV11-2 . CASSLNGLAGSTDTQYF
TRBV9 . CASSFRTGDTEAFF
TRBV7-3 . CASSTHGRIGETQYF
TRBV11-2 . CASTIRGAGVGGYTF
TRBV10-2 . CASSRDRTSDTQYF
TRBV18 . CASSPPSGQSPHLFF
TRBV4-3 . CASSQTGQETQYF
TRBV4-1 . CASSQAPPGQGFGTEAFF
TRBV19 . CASSPALQGSYGYTF
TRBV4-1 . CASSQRTGSGQPQHF
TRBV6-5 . CASSPGLYPQYF
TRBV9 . CASSANLPGTGGAGELFF
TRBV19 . CASSFRDKENYGYTF
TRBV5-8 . CASSRRQVWGPEAFF
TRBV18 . CASSTGTAISYEQYF
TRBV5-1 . CASSRTGSGNTIYF
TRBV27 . CASSLEGTSSYNEQFF
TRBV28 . CASSLGLAYEQYF
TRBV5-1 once CASSTLAGQGTGELFF
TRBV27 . CASSLRIPRRGDRMNEAFF
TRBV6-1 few CASSSQGSPNTEAFF
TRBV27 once CASSLLGHEQYF
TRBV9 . CASGGGNSWPDTQYF
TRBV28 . CASSHRGQRLFF
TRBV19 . CASSSPETGRTEAFF
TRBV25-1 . CASSESPGRAALYF
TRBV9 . CASSVDAGRVNTEAFF
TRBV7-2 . CASSLVDGGNTEAFF
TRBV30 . CAWGRVQETQYF
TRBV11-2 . CASSLGTSMAGGRETQYF
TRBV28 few CASSFWGGHGYTF
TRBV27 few CASSTPLAGYNEQFF
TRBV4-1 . CASSPLGGGLNTEAFF
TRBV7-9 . CASRPPGQGDSPLHF
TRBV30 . CAGRTATYEQYF
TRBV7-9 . CASTEPNRDYKYF
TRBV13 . CASSAHLAGSTDTQYF
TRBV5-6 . CASSLPRDRGHEQYF
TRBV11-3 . CASSLGADYGYTF
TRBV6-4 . CASSKLAGGTDTQYF
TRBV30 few CAWGKAGMHNEQFF
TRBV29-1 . CSTHTGNRGFF
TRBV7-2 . CASSLGLAGEPQETQYF
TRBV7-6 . CASSLGFQGRPAEQYF
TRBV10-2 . CASSEWRGVGTDTQYF
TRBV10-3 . CAISATLRQTNSPLHF